Below, one T cell receptor beta chain is given with its context. Its antigen is currently unknown. The TCR beta profiling, which covered VDJ combination and CDR3 sequence, was carried out using genomic DNA as the template. TCRdb redid the calling of the reads with MiXCR, one entry per CDR3 protein. The sample carries 200,000 to 250,000 distinct CDR3 sequences, roughly half recorded once. Those patients picked for sequencing had displayed CD8+CD57+ cell expansion on flow cytometry. The diagnosis in all patients was severe acquired aplastic anemia. This record belongs to a study of CD8+CD57+ T cells in acquired aplastic anemia. About the study: Mean yield of DNA from sorted CD4+ and CD8+ cells was 3 to 3.5 ug.

The germline gives CDR1 LNHNV, CDR2 YYDKDF (reference sequence). Trimming left V 0 bases short and J 0 bases short, with 15 bases between. This CDR3 has 17 residues. The study, taken as a whole, reports: Shared by patients and controls, fewer than 30 CD8+ CDR3s were abundant in patients. Patient and control CD8+ Simpson's diversity was not significantly different.

The sample consisted of sorted CD4+, CD8+, or CD8+CD57+ T cells (not recorded which) from PBMCs. This TCR was recovered from a human donor with aplastic anemia. V gene TRBV15 combines with J gene TRBJ2-7; no reliable D call. This chain's CDR3 is CATSRDLGWAHSYEQYF. The CDR3, as DNA: TGTGCCACCAGCAGAGATTTGGGGTGGGCCCACTCCTACGAGCAGTACTTC.